This TCR beta chain was observed in a study of early T cells in non-severe SARS-CoV-2 infection. About the study: Bulk RNA isolated from unsorted whole blood underwent sequencing; chains were not paired. Findings of the study overall: VDJdb matching favored anti-spike CD8 responses, missing private and CD4 specificities.

The germline V gene has CDR1 MGHRA and CDR2 YSYEKL. The germline V and J ends were trimmed by 1 base and 3 bases, with 15 bases remaining between them. This CDR3 region has 17 residues. With respect to this clonotype: Its antigen is undetermined.

Each single cDNA molecule received a unique molecular identifier. TCRdb passed the 5' RACE reads through MiXCR, listing each CDR3 protein once. The sample carries 60,000 or so distinct CDR3 sequences, about a tenth recorded once. The sequencing sample was made of whole blood. The origin of this receptor is an adult who was a healthcare worker with PCR-confirmed SARS-CoV-2 infection or an uninfected control (not recorded which). The chain joins TRBV4-1 to TRBJ1-4; no clear D. The CDR3 here is CASSQGVSRAANEKLFF. For the CDR3, the DNA is TGCGCCAGCAGCCAAGGGGTTTCTAGGGCAGCTAATGAAAAACTGTTTTTT.